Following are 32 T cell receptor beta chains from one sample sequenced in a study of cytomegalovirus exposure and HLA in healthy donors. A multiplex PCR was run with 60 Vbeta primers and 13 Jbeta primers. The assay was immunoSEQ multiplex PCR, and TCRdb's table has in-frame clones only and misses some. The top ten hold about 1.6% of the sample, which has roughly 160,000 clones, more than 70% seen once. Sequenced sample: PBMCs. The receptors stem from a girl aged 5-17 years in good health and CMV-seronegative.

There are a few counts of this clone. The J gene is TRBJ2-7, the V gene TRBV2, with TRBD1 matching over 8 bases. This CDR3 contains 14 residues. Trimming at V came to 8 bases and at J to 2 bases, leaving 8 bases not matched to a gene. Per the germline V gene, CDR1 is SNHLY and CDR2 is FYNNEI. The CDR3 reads CASGRQGLTYEQYF. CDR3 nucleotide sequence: TGTGCCAGCGGTCGACAGGGGTTAACCTACGAGCAGTACTTC.

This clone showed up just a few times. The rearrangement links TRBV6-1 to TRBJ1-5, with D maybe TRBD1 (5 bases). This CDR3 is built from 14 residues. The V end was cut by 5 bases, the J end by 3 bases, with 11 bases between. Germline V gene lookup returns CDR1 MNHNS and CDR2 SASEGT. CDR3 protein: CASSTGQYNQPQHF. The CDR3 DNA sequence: TGTGCCAGCAGTACCGGACAATACAATCAGCCCCAGCATTTT.

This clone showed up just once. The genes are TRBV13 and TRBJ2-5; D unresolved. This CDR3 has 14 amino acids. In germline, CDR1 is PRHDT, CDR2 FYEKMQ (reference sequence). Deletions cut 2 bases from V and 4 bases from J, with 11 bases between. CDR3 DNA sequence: TGTGCCAGCAGCTTACTCTTAACGGGAGAGACCCAGTACTTC. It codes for CASSLLLTGETQYF.

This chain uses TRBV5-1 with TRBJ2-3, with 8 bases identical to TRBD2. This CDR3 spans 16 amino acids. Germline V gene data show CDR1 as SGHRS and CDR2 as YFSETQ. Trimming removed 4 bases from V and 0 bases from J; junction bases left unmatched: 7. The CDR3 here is CASSPTSGPSTDTQYF. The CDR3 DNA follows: TGCGCCAGCAGCCCAACTAGCGGCCCTAGCACAGATACGCAGTATTTT.

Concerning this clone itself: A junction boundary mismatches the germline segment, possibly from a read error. The CDR3 nucleotides read TGTGCCAGCACCTTGGAGGCTAGGGGGCAAGAGACCCAGTACTTC. It translates to CASTLEARGQETQYF. The rearrangement uses TRBV5-6 and TRBJ2-5; D may be TRBD1 (6 bases). The CDR3 extends over 15 amino acids. The germline V gene encodes CDR1 SGHDT and CDR2 YYEEEE.

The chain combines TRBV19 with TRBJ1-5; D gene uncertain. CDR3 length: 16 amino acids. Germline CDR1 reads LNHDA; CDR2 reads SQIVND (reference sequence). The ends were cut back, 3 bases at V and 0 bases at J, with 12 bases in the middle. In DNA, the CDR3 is TGTGCCAGTAGTATCGCCCCAGAATATAGCAATCAGCCCCAGCATTTT. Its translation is CASSIAPEYSNQPQHF. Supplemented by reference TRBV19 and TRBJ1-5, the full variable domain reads DGGITQSPKYLFRKEGQNVTLSCEQNLNHDAMYWYRQDPGQGLRLIYYSQIVNDFQKGDIAEGYSVSREKKESFPLTVTSAQKNPTAFYLCASSIAPEYSNQPQHFGDGTRLSIL.

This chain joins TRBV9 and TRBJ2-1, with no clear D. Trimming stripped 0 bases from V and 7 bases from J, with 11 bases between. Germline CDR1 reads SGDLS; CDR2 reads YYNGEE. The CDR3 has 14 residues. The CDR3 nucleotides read TGTGCCAGCAGCGTAGTGTCGTCAGTTAATGAGCAGTTCTTC. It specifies CASSVVSSVNEQFF.

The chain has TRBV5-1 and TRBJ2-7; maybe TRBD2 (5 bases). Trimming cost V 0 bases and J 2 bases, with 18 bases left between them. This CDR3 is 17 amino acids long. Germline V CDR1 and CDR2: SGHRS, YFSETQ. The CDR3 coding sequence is TGCGCCAGCAGCTTGGAGACATATACGGACTTAACCTACGAGCAGTACTTC. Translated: CASSLETYTDLTYEQYF.

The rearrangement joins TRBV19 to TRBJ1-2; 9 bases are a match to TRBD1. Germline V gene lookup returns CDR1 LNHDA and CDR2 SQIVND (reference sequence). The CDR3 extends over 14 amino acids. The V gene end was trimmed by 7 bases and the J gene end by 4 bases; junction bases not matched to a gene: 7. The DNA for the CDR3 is TGTGCCAGTAACTCGGACAGGGGATTCTATGGCTACACCTTC. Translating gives CASNSDRGFYGYTF.

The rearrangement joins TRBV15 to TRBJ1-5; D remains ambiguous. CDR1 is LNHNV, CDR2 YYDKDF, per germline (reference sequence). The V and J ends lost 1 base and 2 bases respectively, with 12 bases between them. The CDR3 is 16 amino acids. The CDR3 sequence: CATSRGGSRGNQPQHF. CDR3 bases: TGTGCCACCAGCAGAGGAGGGTCGAGGGGCAATCAGCCCCAGCATTTT. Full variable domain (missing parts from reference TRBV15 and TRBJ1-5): DAMVIQNPRYQVTQFGKPVTLSCSQTLNHNVMYWYQQKSSQAPKLLFHYYDKDFNNEADTPDNFQSRRPNTSFCFLDIRSPGLGDTAMYLCATSRGGSRGNQPQHFGDGTRLSIL.

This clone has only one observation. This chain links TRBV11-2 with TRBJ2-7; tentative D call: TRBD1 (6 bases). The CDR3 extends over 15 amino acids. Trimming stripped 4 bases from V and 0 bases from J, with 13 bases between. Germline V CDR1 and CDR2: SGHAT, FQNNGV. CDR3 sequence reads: CASSSIQGYSYEQYF. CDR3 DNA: TGTGCCAGCAGCTCGATACAGGGCTACTCCTACGAGCAGTACTTC.

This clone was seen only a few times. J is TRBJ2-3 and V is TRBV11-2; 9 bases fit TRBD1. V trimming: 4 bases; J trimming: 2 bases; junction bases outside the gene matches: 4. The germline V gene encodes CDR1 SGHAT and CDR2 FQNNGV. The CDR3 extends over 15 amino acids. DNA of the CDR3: TGTGCCAGCAGCTCCACAGGGGGCGTCACAGATACGCAGTATTTT. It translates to CASSSTGGVTDTQYF.

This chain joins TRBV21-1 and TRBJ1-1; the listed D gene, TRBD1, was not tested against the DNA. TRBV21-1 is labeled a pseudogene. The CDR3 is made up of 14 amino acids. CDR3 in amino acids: CASSTPGQNTEAFF. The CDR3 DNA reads TGTGCCAGCAGCACACCGGGACAGAACACTGAAGCTTTCTTT.

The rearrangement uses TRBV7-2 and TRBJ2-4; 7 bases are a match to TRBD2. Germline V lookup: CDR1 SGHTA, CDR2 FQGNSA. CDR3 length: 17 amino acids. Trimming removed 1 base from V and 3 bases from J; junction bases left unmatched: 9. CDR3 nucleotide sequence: TGTGCCAGCAGCTTAGTAGGTGCGGGGAGGGTCAAAAACATTCAGTACTTC. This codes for CASSLVGAGRVKNIQYF.

DNA of the CDR3: TGCGCCAGCAGGGGGGCGACTAGCGGATTTGTGGGGGATACGCAGTATTTT. Protein: CASRGATSGFVGDTQYF. The chain recombines TRBV5-1 with TRBJ2-3, with TRBD2 matching over 9 bases. The junction had 16 bases not matched to a gene; V was cut back by 5 bases and J by 6 bases. This CDR3 has 17 amino acids. The germline gives CDR1 SGHRS, CDR2 YFSETQ.

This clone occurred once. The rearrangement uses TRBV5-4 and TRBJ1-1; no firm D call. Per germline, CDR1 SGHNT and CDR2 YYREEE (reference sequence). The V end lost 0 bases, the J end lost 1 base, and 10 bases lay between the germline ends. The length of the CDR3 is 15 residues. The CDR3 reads CASSLDSRENTEAFF. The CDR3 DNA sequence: TGTGCCAGCAGCTTGGATTCAAGAGAGAACACTGAAGCTTTCTTT.

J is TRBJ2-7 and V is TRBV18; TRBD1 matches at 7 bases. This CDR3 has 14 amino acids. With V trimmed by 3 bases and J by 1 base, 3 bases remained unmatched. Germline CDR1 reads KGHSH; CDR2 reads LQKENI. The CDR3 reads CASSPTGESYEQYF. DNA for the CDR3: TGTGCCAGCTCACCTACAGGGGAGTCCTACGAGCAGTACTTC.

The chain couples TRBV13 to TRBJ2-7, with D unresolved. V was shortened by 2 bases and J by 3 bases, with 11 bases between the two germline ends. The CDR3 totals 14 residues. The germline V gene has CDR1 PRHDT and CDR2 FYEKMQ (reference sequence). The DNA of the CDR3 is TGTGCCAGCAGCTTACCTGGCGGTAGCTACGAGCAGTACTTC. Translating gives CASSLPGGSYEQYF.

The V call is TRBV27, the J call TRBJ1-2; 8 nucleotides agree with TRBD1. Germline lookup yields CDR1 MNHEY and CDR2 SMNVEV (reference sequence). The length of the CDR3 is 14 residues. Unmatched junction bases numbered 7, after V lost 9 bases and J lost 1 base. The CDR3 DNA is TGTGCCAGTCCGCCCGGGACAGGTAACTATGGCTACACCTTC. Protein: CASPPGTGNYGYTF.

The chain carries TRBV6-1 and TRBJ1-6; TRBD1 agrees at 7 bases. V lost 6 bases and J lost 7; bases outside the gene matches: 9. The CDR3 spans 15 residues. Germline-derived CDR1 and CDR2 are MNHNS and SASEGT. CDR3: CASSVTGTVNSPLHF. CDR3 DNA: TGTGCCAGCAGCGTAACCGGGACAGTAAATTCACCCCTCCACTTT.

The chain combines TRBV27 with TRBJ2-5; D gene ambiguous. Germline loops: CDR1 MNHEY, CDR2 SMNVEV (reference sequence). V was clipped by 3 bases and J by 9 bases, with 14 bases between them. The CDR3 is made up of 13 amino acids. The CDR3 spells CASSFAASLAQYF. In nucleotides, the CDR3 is TGTGCCAGCAGTTTCGCCGCGTCGCTGGCCCAGTACTTC.

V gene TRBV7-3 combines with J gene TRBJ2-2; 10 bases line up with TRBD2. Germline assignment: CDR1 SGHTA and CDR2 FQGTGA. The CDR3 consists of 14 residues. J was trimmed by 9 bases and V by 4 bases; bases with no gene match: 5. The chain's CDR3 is CASSSGTSDRELFF. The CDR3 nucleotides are TGTGCCAGCAGCTCCGGGACTAGCGATAGGGAGCTGTTTTTT.

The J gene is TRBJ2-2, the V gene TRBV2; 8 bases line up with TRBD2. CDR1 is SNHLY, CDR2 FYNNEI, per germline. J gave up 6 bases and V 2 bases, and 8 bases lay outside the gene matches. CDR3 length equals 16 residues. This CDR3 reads CASSESSGGLSGELFF. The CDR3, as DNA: TGTGCCAGCAGTGAATCGAGCGGGGGCCTCTCCGGGGAGCTGTTTTTT.

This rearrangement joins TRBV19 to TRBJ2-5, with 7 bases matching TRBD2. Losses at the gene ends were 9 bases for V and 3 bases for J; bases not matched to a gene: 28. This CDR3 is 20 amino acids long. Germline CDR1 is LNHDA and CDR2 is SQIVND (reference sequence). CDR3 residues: CARILPFSGVIMRREETQYF. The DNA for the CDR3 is TGTGCCAGGATCCTCCCCTTCAGCGGGGTAATAATGCGGCGAGAAGAGACCCAGTACTTC.

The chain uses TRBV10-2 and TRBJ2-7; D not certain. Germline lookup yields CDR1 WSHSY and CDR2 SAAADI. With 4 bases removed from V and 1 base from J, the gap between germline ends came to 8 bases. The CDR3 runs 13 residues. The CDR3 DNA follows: TGCGCCAGCAGTGGGTTAGCTTCCTACGAGCAGTACTTC. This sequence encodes CASSGLASYEQYF.

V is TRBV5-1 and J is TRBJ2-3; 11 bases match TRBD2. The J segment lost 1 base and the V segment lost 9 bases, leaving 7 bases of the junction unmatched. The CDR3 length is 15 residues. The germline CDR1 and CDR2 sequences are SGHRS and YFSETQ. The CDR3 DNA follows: TGCGCCACCGGACCGGGACTAGCGGGCACAGATACGCAGTATTTT. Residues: CATGPGLAGTDTQYF.

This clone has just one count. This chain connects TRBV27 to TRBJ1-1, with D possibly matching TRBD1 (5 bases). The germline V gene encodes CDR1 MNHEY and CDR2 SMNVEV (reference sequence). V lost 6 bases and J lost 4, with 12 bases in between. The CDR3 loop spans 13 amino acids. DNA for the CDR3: TGTGCCAGCAGGGTCCTCGGGGGCACTGAAGCTTTCTTT. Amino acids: CASRVLGGTEAFF.

Here the CDR3 DNA reads TGCGCCAGCAGCCAGATACAGGGCTCTGGAAACACCATATATTTT. This encodes CASSQIQGSGNTIYF. The gene calls are TRBV4-1 and TRBJ1-3; D perhaps matches TRBD1 (6 bases). V lost 3 bases to trimming and J lost 0 bases, with 9 bases between them. The CDR3 covers 15 residues. Germline V gene data show CDR1 as MGHRA and CDR2 as YSYEKL.

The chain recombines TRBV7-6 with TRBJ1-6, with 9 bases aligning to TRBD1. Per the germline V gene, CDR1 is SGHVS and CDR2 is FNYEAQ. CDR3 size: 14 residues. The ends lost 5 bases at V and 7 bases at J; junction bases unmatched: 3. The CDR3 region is CASSIGQGNSPLHF. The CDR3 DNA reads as TGTGCCAGCAGCATCGGACAGGGGAATTCACCCCTCCACTTT.

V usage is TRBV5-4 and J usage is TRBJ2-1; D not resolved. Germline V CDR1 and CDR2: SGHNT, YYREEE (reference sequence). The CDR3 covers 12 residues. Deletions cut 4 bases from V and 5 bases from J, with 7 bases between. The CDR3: CASSVDNNEQFF. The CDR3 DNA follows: TGTGCCAGCAGCGTCGACAACAATGAGCAGTTCTTC.

The CDR3 nucleotides read TGTGCCAGCAGTGGCCGGGCCTACAATGAGCAGTTCTTC. This sequence encodes CASSGRAYNEQFF. The chain couples TRBV25-1 to TRBJ2-1; D uncertain. The CDR3 sequence is 13 residues long. The V end lost 4 bases, the J end lost 2 bases, and 6 bases lay between the germline ends. Germline V gene lookup returns CDR1 MGHDK and CDR2 SYGVNS.

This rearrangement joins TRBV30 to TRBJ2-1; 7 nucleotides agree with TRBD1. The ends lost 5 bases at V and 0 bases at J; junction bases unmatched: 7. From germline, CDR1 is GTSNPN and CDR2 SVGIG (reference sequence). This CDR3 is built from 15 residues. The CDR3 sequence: CAWAGTGDSYNEQFF. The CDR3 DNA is TGTGCCTGGGCCGGTACAGGGGACTCCTACAATGAGCAGTTCTTC. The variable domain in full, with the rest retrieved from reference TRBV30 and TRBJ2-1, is SQTIHQWPATLVQPVGSPLSLECTVEGTSNPNLYWYRQAAGRGLQLLFYSVGIGQISSEVPQNLSASRPQDRQFILSSKKLLLSDSGFYLCAWAGTGDSYNEQFFGPGTRLTVL.